The source of this T cell receptor beta chain is a study of CXCR3-negative and CXCR3-positive naive CD8 T cells. The study's findings and limits: Much lower diversity was found in memory CD8+ cells, while both naive subsets had comparably high diversity. The study found CXCR3 expression partially decreased after cryopreservation and ran most assays on fresh PBMCs.

Preparation of TRB cDNA libraries relied on 5' RACE carrying UMI labels. TCRdb reprocessed the 5' RACE reads, keeping one entry per CDR3 protein, no DNA. The sample includes about 56,000 distinct CDR3 sequences. Remarks on this clonotype: Its cognate antigen is unknown.

Germline CDR1 reads DFQATT; CDR2 reads SNEGSKA (reference sequence). This CDR3 has 12 amino acids. This TCR was sampled from a human donor in good health. Some clones in this sample may be carry-over from other donors' samples. The chain is built from TRBV20-1 and TRBJ1-1. The sample comprised memory CD8+ T cells from blood. CDR3 protein: CSAQDGDWWAFF.